This T cell receptor beta chain stems from a study of shared clonotypes between healthy human individuals. Study at large: With ages of 18 to 49, the donors were a couple of women and a few men. Per donor, three plates held CD4 naive cells, three held CD4 memory, two held CD8 naive and one held CD8 memory.

This clone was seen only once. Naive CD8 populations comprised CD45RO-negative cells positively selected for CCR7, excluding terminally differentiated effector memory CD45RA+ cells. Sorted subsets were amplified in replicate PCRs using about 210 ng DNA, some 31,000 T cell genomes. Profiling relied on immunoSEQ multiplex PCR, and the TCRdb table lists in-frame clones only, not all of them. The sample consists of hundreds of thousands of clones, roughly 96% of them appearing once. The sequence came from a woman aged 30 to 39 in good health. The sequenced sample consisted of naive CD8+ T cells sorted from blood.

CDR3 in amino acids: CASSFGGWSGYTF. CDR3 nucleotide sequence: TGTGCCAGCAGTTTTGGGGGTTGGAGTGGCTACACCTTC. V is TRBV27 and J is TRBJ1-2; perhaps TRBD1 as D (5 bases). This CDR3 spans 13 amino acids. The germline V and J ends were trimmed by 3 bases and 7 bases, with 12 bases remaining between them. The germline V gene encodes CDR1 MNHEY and CDR2 SMNVEV (reference sequence).